These 26 T cell receptor beta chains came from one sample sequenced in a study of radiotherapy plus CTLA-4 blockade in lung cancer. Clones were read by immunoSEQ multiplex PCR, and TCRdb kept only the in-frame ones, dropping some. The profile shows over 80,000 clones, about 87% of them singletons. This specimen consisted of peripheral blood, obtained from a patient treated with radiotherapy plus ipilimumab. These receptors were obtained from a human donor with non-small cell lung cancer that progressed on radiotherapy plus ipilimumab.

The chain links TRBV7-2 to TRBJ1-2, with TRBD1 matching over 8 bases. From germline, CDR1 is SGHTA and CDR2 FQGNSA. The CDR3 length is 15 residues. V lost 2 bases and J lost 6; bases outside the gene matches: 8. The CDR3 DNA follows: TGTGCCAGCAGCTTAAACCGCAGGGGGCCTCATGGCTACACCTTC. Its protein is CASSLNRRGPHGYTF.

V and J are TRBV6-5 and TRBJ1-2, with 7 positions matching TRBD1. This CDR3 is built from 14 residues. Germline V gives CDR1 MNHEY, CDR2 SVGAGI. Trimming cost V 4 bases and J 8 bases; bases outside gene matches: 10. CDR3 coding DNA: TGTGCCAGCAGTTCGGGACAGCGCCTGGGCGGCTACACCTTC. This gives the protein CASSSGQRLGGYTF.

The J gene is TRBJ1-2, the V gene TRBV7-2, with TRBD1 as a possible D gene (6 bases). This CDR3 is 14 amino acids long. Germline V gene lookup returns CDR1 SGHTA and CDR2 FQGNSA. The V and J ends lost 5 bases and 6 bases respectively, with 16 bases between them. The CDR3 DNA reads as TGTGCCAGCAGCACCGGCCCGGGGGGCGATGGCTACACCTTC. This translates into CASSTGPGGDGYTF.

This clone was observed a few times. The rearrangement links TRBV19 to TRBJ2-5; D perhaps matches TRBD1 (6 bases). CDR1 and CDR2 from the germline V gene are LNHDA and SQIVND (reference sequence). This CDR3 spans 17 amino acids. Trimming shortened V by 3 bases and J by 4 bases, and 21 bases separated the two germline ends. DNA for the CDR3: TGTGCCAGTAGTATCTCTTCAGGGGACCCCTGGGGAGAGACCCAGTACTTC. Translated, it gives CASSISSGDPWGETQYF.

This chain links TRBV10-1 with TRBJ2-2; 13 nucleotides align to TRBD2. The length of the CDR3 is 18 residues. CDR1 and CDR2 (germline): WNHNN, SYGVQD (reference sequence). V shed 6 bases and J 4 bases; nucleotides not matched to a gene: 11. The CDR3 nucleotides are TGCGCCAGCAGCGACACCGGGACTAGCGGGACGGTCACCGGGGAGCTGTTTTTT. Its protein is CASSDTGTSGTVTGELFF.

This clone came up once. V is TRBV9 and J is TRBJ2-1; the match to TRBD2 covers 8 bases. Germline V gene sequence: CDR1 SGDLS, CDR2 YYNGEE. This CDR3 contains 15 residues. V gave up 0 bases and J gave up 9 bases; unmatched junction bases: 8. The DNA for the CDR3 is TGTGCCAGCAGCGTAGCGGGAGGGAGTAGCGGTGAGCAGTTCTTC. This codes for CASSVAGGSSGEQFF.

The chain joins TRBV5-1 to TRBJ1-5; 9 bases match TRBD1. Unmatched junction bases numbered 5, after V lost 4 bases and J lost 6 bases. Germline V gene data show CDR1 as SGHRS and CDR2 as YFSETQ. The CDR3 totals 14 residues. CDR3: CASSLTGGSQPQHF. CDR3 coding DNA: TGCGCCAGCAGCCTAACAGGGGGCAGTCAGCCCCAGCATTTT. The whole variable domain, filled in from reference TRBV5-1 and TRBJ1-5, reads KAGVTQTPRYLIKTRGQQVTLSCSPISGHRSVSWYQQTPGQGLQFLFEYFSETQRNKGNFPGRFSGRQFSNSRSEMNVSTLELGDSALYLCASSLTGGSQPQHFGDGTRLSIL.

About this clone itself: One end of the junction does not line up with germline, which may come from a read error. The same CDR3 also results from other DNA sequences found in this sample. CDR3 in amino acids: CASRTGPGELFF. The CDR3 DNA sequence: TGTGCCAGCAGGACAGGGCCCGGGGAGCTGTTCTTT. The chain has TRBV27 and TRBJ2-2; 7 positions match TRBD1. Germline CDR1 and CDR2: MNHEY and SMNVEV (reference sequence). The CDR3 runs to 12 residues.

This rearrangement joins TRBV19 to TRBJ2-7, with 12 bases lining up with TRBD1. Germline V gene data show CDR1 as LNHDA and CDR2 as SQIVND (reference sequence). The V gene end was trimmed by 7 bases and the J gene end by 2 bases; junction bases not matched to a gene: 15. The CDR3 extends over 18 amino acids. CDR3 nucleotide sequence: TGTGCCAGTAAACCAGGGACAGGGGGCGCGGCGGGCCCCTACGAGCAGTACTTC. Translating gives CASKPGTGGAAGPYEQYF.

This chain links TRBV7-8 with TRBJ2-7; perhaps TRBD2 as D (6 bases). V lost 1 base and J lost 3, with 13 bases in between. Germline V lookup: CDR1 SGHVS, CDR2 FQNEAQ. This CDR3 has 15 amino acids. CDR3 loop: CASSLGSGGSYEQYF. CDR3 DNA: TGTGCCAGCAGCTTAGGGTCCGGAGGGAGCTACGAGCAGTACTTC.

The sample holds one count of this clone. The chain is built from TRBV5-1 and TRBJ2-2, with 9 bases aligning to TRBD1. Unmatched junction bases numbered 0, after V lost 0 bases and J lost 6 bases. The CDR3 extends over 14 amino acids. The germline gives CDR1 SGHRS, CDR2 YFSETQ. The CDR3 region is CASSLGQGAGELFF. CDR3 coding DNA: TGCGCCAGCAGCTTGGGACAGGGGGCCGGGGAGCTGTTTTTT.

This clone was found once. The chain is built from TRBV7-2 and TRBJ2-1; 11 nucleotides agree with TRBD2. CDR1 and CDR2 (germline): SGHTA, FQGNSA. J lost 0 bases, V lost 3 bases, and 10 bases had no gene match. This CDR3 region has 19 residues. The CDR3 sequence: CASSLVAGGGRSSYNEQFF. In DNA, the CDR3 is TGTGCCAGCAGCTTGGTAGCGGGAGGGGGTCGAAGCTCCTACAATGAGCAGTTCTTC. Drawing the rest from reference TRBV7-2 and TRBJ2-1, the complete variable domain is GAGVSQSPSNKVTEKGKDVELRCDPISGHTALYWYRQSLGQGLEFLIYFQGNSAPDKSGLPSDRFSAERTGGSVSTLTIQRTQQEDSAVYLCASSLVAGGGRSSYNEQFFGPGTRLTVL.

The rearrangement joins TRBV25-1 to TRBJ1-3; D gene uncertain. Germline CDR1 reads MGHDK; CDR2 reads SYGVNS. This CDR3 is 12 amino acids long. The ends were cut back, 7 bases at V and 0 bases at J, with 4 bases in the middle. The CDR3 loop is CASTGSGNTIYF. The DNA for the CDR3 is TGTGCCAGCACAGGCTCTGGAAACACCATATATTTT.

This CDR3 is CASSQVKSADEIAKNIQYF. The CDR3 nucleotides are TGTGCCAGCAGCCAAGTAAAATCGGCAGACGAAATAGCCAAAAACATTCAGTACTTC. The chain carries TRBV4-2 and TRBJ2-4; no clear D gene. With 1 base removed from V and 0 bases from J, the gap between germline ends came to 19 bases. CDR3 size: 19 residues. The germline CDR1 and CDR2 sequences are LGHNA and YNFKEQ.

The chain uses TRBV2 and TRBJ2-2, with 7 bases lining up with TRBD2. The germline V gene has CDR1 SNHLY and CDR2 FYNNEI. This CDR3 spans 13 amino acids. V trimming: 4 bases; J trimming: 8 bases; junction bases outside the gene matches: 4. CDR3 protein: CASSGEGSGELFF. The CDR3 DNA sequence: TGTGCCAGCAGTGGGGAGGGTTCAGGGGAGCTGTTTTTT.

This chain joins TRBV2 and TRBJ2-1; 14 bases are a match to TRBD2. Unmatched junction bases numbered 11, after V lost 7 bases and J lost 6 bases. Germline V gives CDR1 SNHLY, CDR2 FYNNEI. This CDR3 has 17 residues. The CDR3 coding sequence is TGTGCCAGCACTATGACTAGCGGGGGGGCGACTCCCAATGAGCAGTTCTTC. This gives the protein CASTMTSGGATPNEQFF.

The gene calls are TRBV5-8 and TRBJ2-7, with D uncertain. This CDR3 has 12 residues. Germline CDR1 is SGHTS and CDR2 is YDEGEE. V was clipped by 4 bases and J by 9 bases, with 14 bases between them. The CDR3 DNA is TGTGCCAGCAGCCCGGGTGGGCAGCGGCAGTACTTC. It translates to CASSPGGQRQYF.

The J gene is TRBJ2-7, the V gene TRBV19, with 7 bases matching TRBD1. The germline CDR1 and CDR2 sequences are LNHDA and SQIVND (reference sequence). The V segment lost 5 bases and the J segment 2 bases; nucleotides outside the gene matches: 6. CDR3 size: 14 residues. Here the CDR3 DNA reads TGTGCCAGTAGTTCAGGGGGTTCTACCTACGAGCAGTACTTC. Protein: CASSSGGSTYEQYF.

The chain uses TRBV19 and TRBJ1-1; D unclear. Trimming took 3 bases from V and 1 from J, leaving 12 bases between them. The CDR3 runs 15 residues. Germline assignment: CDR1 LNHDA and CDR2 SQIVND (reference sequence). The CDR3, as DNA: TGTGCCAGTAGTATCGAGGGCCGAGGGAACACTGAAGCTTTCTTT. Encoded protein: CASSIEGRGNTEAFF.

This chain's CDR3 is CASSRTVGKETQYF. CDR3 DNA sequence: TGTGCCAGCAGTCGGACGGTAGGGAAAGAGACCCAGTACTTC. The rearrangement links TRBV5-4 to TRBJ2-5; D remains unclear. V lost 5 bases to trimming and J lost 3 bases, with 14 bases between them. Germline V gives CDR1 SGHNT, CDR2 YYREEE (reference sequence). The CDR3 sequence is 14 residues long.

This chain connects TRBV7-9 to TRBJ1-2; TRBD1 matches at 10 bases. V gave up 4 bases and J gave up 0 bases; unmatched junction bases: 5. The germline V gene has CDR1 SEHNR and CDR2 FQNEAQ (reference sequence). The CDR3 has 16 residues. The CDR3 region has the DNA TGTGCCAGCAGCTCAAGGACAGGGGGAGCTAACTATGGCTACACCTTC. Translation: CASSSRTGGANYGYTF.

A word on this clone: Other DNA variants within this sample encode the same CDR3. The V call is TRBV6-5, the J call TRBJ1-1, with D maybe TRBD1 (6 bases). Between the trimmed V and J ends, which lost 6 bases and 0 bases, there was a span of 11 bases. CDR1 is MNHEY and CDR2 is SVGAGI in the germline V gene. This CDR3 region has 14 residues. The CDR3 DNA follows: TGTGCCAGCAGACCGACAGGAGTGAACACTGAAGCTTTCTTT. Its translation: CASRPTGVNTEAFF.

V is TRBV7-2 and J is TRBJ1-6; tentative D call: TRBD1 (6 bases). V gave up 5 bases and J gave up 7 bases, with 18 bases separating them. The CDR3 has 16 residues. Germline CDR1 reads SGHTA; CDR2 reads FQGNSA. DNA for the CDR3: TGTGCCAGCAGCCTCCGGGGAATGGACAGCAATTCACCCCTCCACTTT. Encoded protein: CASSLRGMDSNSPLHF. The full variable domain, its missing parts supplied by reference TRBV7-2 and TRBJ1-6, is GAGVSQSPSNKVTEKGKDVELRCDPISGHTALYWYRQSLGQGLEFLIYFQGNSAPDKSGLPSDRFSAERTGGSVSTLTIQRTQQEDSAVYLCASSLRGMDSNSPLHFGNGTRLTVT.

V is TRBV5-1 and J is TRBJ1-6, with D maybe TRBD1 (6 bases). Trimming took off 4 bases at V and 5 bases at J, with 10 bases between the two ends. This CDR3 is 14 amino acids long. CDR1 SGHRS and CDR2 YFSETQ come from the germline V gene. The DNA for the CDR3 is TGCGCCAGCAGCCCCGACAGGAATAATTCACCCCTCCACTTT. It codes for CASSPDRNNSPLHF.

This chain links TRBV7-3 with TRBJ2-2; TRBD2 aligns across 7 bases. J was trimmed by 2 bases and V by 2 bases; bases with no gene match: 8. Germline CDR1 SGHTA, CDR2 FQGTGA. CDR3 length: 17 amino acids. The CDR3: CASSLVGPSGNTGELFF. The CDR3 DNA reads as TGTGCCAGCAGCTTAGTCGGTCCTAGCGGCAACACCGGGGAGCTGTTTTTT.

This clone has just one count. The genes are TRBV27 and TRBJ2-7; possible D gene TRBD2, 6 bases. The CDR3 length is 15 residues. Germline CDR1 MNHEY, CDR2 SMNVEV (reference sequence). V lost 4 bases and J lost 4, with 17 bases in between. The CDR3 spells CASSSPFRGGYEQYF. CDR3 DNA: TGTGCCAGCAGTTCCCCCTTCCGGGGAGGTTACGAGCAGTACTTC.